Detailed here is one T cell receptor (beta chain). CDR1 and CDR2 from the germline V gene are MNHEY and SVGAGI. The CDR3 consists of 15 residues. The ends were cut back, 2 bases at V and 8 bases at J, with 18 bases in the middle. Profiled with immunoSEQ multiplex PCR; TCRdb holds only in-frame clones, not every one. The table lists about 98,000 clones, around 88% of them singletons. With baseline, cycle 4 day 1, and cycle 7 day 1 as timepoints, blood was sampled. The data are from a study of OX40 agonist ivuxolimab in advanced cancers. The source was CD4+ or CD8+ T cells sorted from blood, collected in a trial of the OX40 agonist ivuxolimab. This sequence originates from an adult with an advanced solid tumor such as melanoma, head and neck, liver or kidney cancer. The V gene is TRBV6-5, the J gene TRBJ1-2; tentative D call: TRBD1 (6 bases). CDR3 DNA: TGTGCCAGCAGTTACGGGACGAGAGGGGGAAGAGGCTACACCTTC. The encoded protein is CASSYGTRGGRGYTF.